Listed here is a single T cell receptor (beta chain). Its antigen remains unidentified. Germline CDR1 MGHRA, CDR2 YSYEKL. With 1 base clipped from V and 6 bases from J, the junction kept 12 bases outside the gene matches. There are 18 residues in the CDR3. immunoSEQ v3.0 was run at survey level. Some clones are missing from TCRdb's copy, which holds only in-frame ones; the method was immunoSEQ multiplex PCR. The sample has under 50,000 clones; about 94% are singletons. These data come from a study of long-term antiretroviral therapy in people with HIV. Broader study findings: Blood in the study was drawn between about 2004 and 2017, possibly under older ART regimens, which may be less effective than current ones. Repertoires from HIV showed CDR3 length ranges narrower than those of controls.

At least one PBMC sample before ART and at least two after were required. The sequencing here drew on unsorted PBMCs, taken almost 9.5 years after starting antiretroviral therapy. This receptor was taken from a young man with HIV. The genes are TRBV4-1 and TRBJ2-1; 10 bases match TRBD2. The DNA for the CDR3 is TGCGCCAGCAGCCAAGCGTCAGGAGCGGGGGGGACGGGCAATGAGCAGTTCTTC. Its translation is CASSQASGAGGTGNEQFF.